Below are 2 T cell receptor beta chains sequenced from a single sample in a study of blood T cell repertoires in COVID-19. Sequencing used immunoSEQ multiplex PCR; TCRdb keeps in-frame clones, though not all of them. The sample lists approximately 360,000 clones, around nine tenths occurring once. The source material was PBMCs or T cells enriched from blood (not recorded which). The receptors here all came from a woman aged 30 to 39 with acute COVID-19.

This clone was detected only once. This chain connects TRBV7-2 to TRBJ2-1; 12 nucleotides align to TRBD2. The V and J ends lost 6 bases and 2 bases, in that order; junction bases with no gene match: 5. This CDR3 is 16 amino acids long. Germline V CDR1 and CDR2: SGHTA, FQGNSA. The CDR3 protein is CASRLLAGGTYNEQFF. CDR3 nucleotide sequence: TGTGCCAGCAGACTACTAGCGGGGGGAACCTACAATGAGCAGTTCTTC.

The CDR3 protein is CASSAESGFSPLHF. In nucleotides, the CDR3 is TGTGCCAGCAGTGCGGAGTCGGGGTTTTCACCCCTCCACTTT. The V call is TRBV25-1, the J call TRBJ1-6; D unclear. This CDR3 contains 14 residues. Deletions cut 4 bases from V and 9 bases from J, with 13 bases between. CDR1 and CDR2 (germline): MGHDK, SYGVNS.